This T cell receptor (beta chain) was recorded in a study of T-cell memory formation after mild COVID-19. Germline V gives CDR1 SGHDT, CDR2 YYEEEE. This CDR3 has 16 residues. V lost 1 base and J lost 2, with 16 bases in between. A single record per CDR3 protein comes from TCRdb applying MiXCR to the 5' RACE reads. Seen here are under 550,000 distinct CDR3 sequences, roughly 20% observed once, and the top ten hold roughly an eighth. This clonotype was counted between two and nine times. Sequenced: PBMCs or a T cell subset sorted from them (not recorded which). The chain combines TRBV5-6 with TRBJ2-7; TRBD1 is a possible D gene (6 bases). This receptor was identified in an adult woman who had mild COVID-19 (a few samples of this study predate the infection). Cell type and time point are not known. The CDR3 spells CASSLLTLDRTYEQYF. The CDR3 DNA reads TGTGCCAGCAGCTTGCTCACGTTGGACAGAACCTACGAGCAGTACTTC.